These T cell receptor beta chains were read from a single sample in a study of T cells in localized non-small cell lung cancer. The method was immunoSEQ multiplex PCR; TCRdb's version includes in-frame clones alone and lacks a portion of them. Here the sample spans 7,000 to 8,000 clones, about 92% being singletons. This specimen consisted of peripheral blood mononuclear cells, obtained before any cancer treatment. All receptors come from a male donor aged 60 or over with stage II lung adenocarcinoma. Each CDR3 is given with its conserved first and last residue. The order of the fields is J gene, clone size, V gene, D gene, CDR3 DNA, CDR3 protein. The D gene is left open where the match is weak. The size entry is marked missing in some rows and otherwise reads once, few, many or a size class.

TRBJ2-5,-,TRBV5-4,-,TGTGCCAGCAGCCGGGACAAGGGGGAGACCCAGTACTTC,CASSRDKGETQYF
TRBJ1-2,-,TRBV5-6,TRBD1,TGTGCCAGCTGGGGGGACAGGGACTTCGCCTACACCTTC,CASWGDRDFAYTF
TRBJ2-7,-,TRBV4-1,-,TGCGCCAGCAGCCAAGAACTGGACAGATACGAGCAGTACTTC,CASSQELDRYEQYF
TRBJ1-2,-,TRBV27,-,TGTGCCAGCAGGCCCATTAATACCGTCGGGGGCTGCACCTTC,CASRPINTVGGCTF
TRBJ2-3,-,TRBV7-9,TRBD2,TGTGCCAGCAGCCAGGGACTAAGCACAGATACGCAGTATTTT,CASSQGLSTDTQYF
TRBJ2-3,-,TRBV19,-,TGTGCCAGTAGTATAGATCGAGGGAGTGCCCAGTATTTT,CASSIDRGSAQYF
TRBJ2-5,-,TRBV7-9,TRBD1,TGTGCCAGCAACAGGGGGATAGAGACCCAGTACTTC,CASNRGIETQYF
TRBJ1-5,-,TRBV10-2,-,TGCGCCAGCAGTGAGTCTCGTCAGCCCCAGCATTTT,CASSESRQPQHF
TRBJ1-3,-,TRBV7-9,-,TGTGCCAGCAGCCTCAATTCTGGAAACACCATATATTTT,CASSLNSGNTIYF
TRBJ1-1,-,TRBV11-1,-,TGTGCCAGCAGCCCAGGGAAGTCGACTGAAGCTTTCTTT,CASSPGKSTEAFF
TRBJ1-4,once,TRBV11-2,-,TGTGCCAGCAGCTTAGAGAGAAAACTGTTTTTT,CASSLERKLFF
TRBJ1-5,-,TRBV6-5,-,TGTGCCAGCAGTTACTCGACCGGGCTACCCCAGCATTTT,CASSYSTGLPQHF
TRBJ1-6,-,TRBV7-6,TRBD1,TGTGCCAGCAGCGCAACTAACGCCAGGGGGTCGAATTCACCCCTCCACTTT,CASSATNARGSNSPLHF
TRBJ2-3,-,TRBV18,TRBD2,TGTGCCAGCTCACCTGGACTAGGGCTGGTCACAGATACGCAGTATTTT,CASSPGLGLVTDTQYF